This TCR beta chain was documented in a study of brain T cells in children with intractable seizures (dated by TCRdb to the early 2020s). About the investigation overall: A NanoString immunology panel was first used to screen resected brain tissue from around 55 pediatric epilepsy surgery cases for immune gene transcripts. Of the approximately 12 selected surgery cases, pre-surgery blood was also sequenced for eight, so four had brain tissue only.

On the study overall, not on this receptor specifically: Because pre- and post-surgery blood were sequenced to different depths, clones absent from the pre-surgery sample may reflect undersampling. Viral specificity was inferred solely from CDR3 sequence similarity, and the HCMV serostatus of the patients was not known.

V was cut back by 4 bases and J by 6 bases, leaving a gap of 10 bases between them. The CDR3 measures 13 amino acids from cysteine to phenylalanine. Solely the CDR3 DNA is kept, with 39 bases framed from the first base. In the germline V gene, CDR1 corresponds to MDHEN and CDR2 to SYDVKM. As for this clone: This receptor's antigen is unknown. The sample holds no much larger clone one base away, and base qualities are not on file.

The immunoSEQ assay was applied to genomic DNA to generate the TCR beta chain sequences. As for the original processing: Any CDR3 sequence that did not begin with the conserved framework cysteine at position 104 was removed by hand. To get clonality, the normalized Shannon's Diversity Index was subtracted from one, giving values from 0 (maximal diversity) to 1 (oligoclonal). Chi-squared comparison-of-proportions tests were used to check whether the frequency of the same CDR3 differed between samples, for example brain versus blood. Public clonotypes were identified by searching immuneACCESS, and similarity to known antiviral clonotypes was assessed with the VDJdb browser. TCRdb holds this immuneACCESS table with in-frame rearrangements only. Some clones are missing; in checked studies, unresolved V genes explain under half, and the rest has no known cause. V and J calls and clone size are as listed in that table; D and trimming were resolved from the DNA. For this sample the table gives about 340,000 clones, of which over 90% were detected only once. The ten largest clones represent under 7% of the sample.

The time point label for this specimen denotes: blood from clinic visit 5 months post-surgery; TSC patient then seizure free. Surgery cases with the highest brain T cell transcript signatures were selected for TCR beta chain sequencing of brain tissue and, where available, blood. Before surgery, the patients had been given at least one anti-epileptic drug. TCR-sequenced patients were children with drug-resistant epilepsy due to tuberous sclerosis complex, focal cortical dysplasia, Rasmussen encephalitis or hemimegalencephaly. Bulk genomic DNA was extracted from unsorted brain tissue and whole blood with the Monarch genomic DNA purification kit.

The chain is encoded by TRBV28 joined to TRBJ1-5; no D gene is confidently identified. The clonotype comes from a boy younger than two with tuberous sclerosis and intractable seizures. The sequences come from peripheral blood, collected 4 to 5 months after surgery. The DNA sequence is TGTGCCAGCAGTTATGTCTTCAGTCAGCCCCAGCATTTT. Its amino acids are CASSYVFSQPQHF. Joined to the reference TRBV28 and TRBJ1-5 proteins, this CDR3 gives the full variable domain: DVKVTQSSRYLVKRTGEKVFLECVQDMDHENMFWYRQDPGLGLRLIYFSYDVKMKEKGDIPEGYSVSREKKERFSLILESASTNQTSMYLCASSYVFSQPQHFGDGTRLSIL.